This T cell receptor (beta chain) was documented in a study of human T cells and chemical hapten exposure. Study background: Weekly diphenylcyclopropenone doses were given to patients' scalps across the approximately 26-week study. The patch tests put 0.01% DPC on the skin of the upper back and were read 6 days later. Study-wide results and limits: Once DPC sensitization occurred, TCRs above 1 in 1000 frequency showed no change.

Time point given: patch test 3, about 24 weeks after DPC sensitization. Treatment specified: therapeutic diphenylcyclopropenone sensitization with weekly scalp DPC. Suited to DPC and affected by alopecia, the donors ranged from 18 to 70 years old. This clonotype was seen only a few times. Its antigen is as yet unknown. Germline values: CDR1 SNHLY, CDR2 FYNNEI. Trimming removed 6 bases at V and 4 bases at J, with 6 bases between. The CDR3 has 11 residues. Each CDR3 protein is one row after TCRdb ran MiXCR on the RACE reads. The repertoire has roughly 200,000 distinct CDR3 sequences, approximately 24% of them found once; the top ten carry 2% to 3%.

Here the sequenced sample was whole blood, taken in connection with sensitization to the hapten diphenylcyclopropenone (DPC). The V call is TRBV2, the J call TRBJ2-5; no definite D call. This receptor was obtained from a woman between 40 and 50 years old with alopecia areata. Some clones in this sample may be carry-over from other donors' samples. The CDR3 sequence is CASSPIETQYF. The CDR3 nucleotides are TGTGCCAGCAGCCCTATAGAGACCCAGTACTTC. The variable domain in full, with the rest retrieved from reference TRBV2 and TRBJ2-5, is EPEVTQTPSHQVTQMGQEVILRCVPISNHLYFYWYRQILGQKVEFLVSFYNNEISEKSEIFDDQFSVERPDGSNFTLKIRSTKLEDSAMYFCASSPIETQYFGPGTRLLVL.